The table lists the clone carrying this T cell receptor (beta chain) with many counts. Its antigen is not identified. TCRdb re-called the reads with MiXCR, one entry per CDR3 protein. The sample lists roughly 110,000 distinct CDR3 sequences; over 30% were seen once. The sample belongs to a study of T cell repertoires in cytomegalovirus infection. At the level of the study: Recently identified HLA-C-restricted CMV epitopes were used, and well-studied HLA-B-restricted CMV epitopes were used as well. An indication of both CMV infection and matching HLA type came from public TCR beta signatures.

Trimming left V 3 bases short and J 1 base short, with 13 bases between. This CDR3 region has 16 residues. CDR1 and CDR2 (germline): MNHEY, SMNVEV (reference sequence). General study results and limits: The cumulative frequency of public TCR beta families distinguished individuals who carried CMV together with the relevant HLA. There were HLA-C-restricted CMV-specific TCR beta clonotypes dominating the ex vivo response.

The material sequenced was CD8+ T cells from cultured PBMCs, taken from culture after CMV antigen stimulation. The sequence was collected from a human donor in good health (CMV status not recorded). Some clones in this sample may be carry-over from other donors' samples. The chain couples TRBV27 to TRBJ2-1; D is unresolved. The CDR3 sequence: CASSFIFGESYNEQFF. The CDR3 DNA is TGTGCCAGCAGTTTCATTTTTGGGGAATCCTACAATGAGCAGTTCTTC.